The clone carrying this T cell receptor beta chain was found many times. What it binds is not known. Newly diagnosed patients aged 18 to 65 had hyperthyroidism of under 2 months' duration. Lactation, pregnancy, other autoimmune disease or uncontrolled infection excluded patients. Authors of the study amplified TCR beta CDR3 regions from RNA transcripts. A set of HTBI primers served as the primers for a first-round RT-PCR of the TCR CDR3. In TCRdb, the multiplex PCR reads were re-called with MiXCR into one record per CDR3 protein. This table has 380,000 or so distinct CDR3 sequences, about 20% appearing once. This sample is drawn from a study of T cells in Graves' hyperthyroidism and ophthalmopathy. Study-level findings and limits: A median 6.5 months before onset, the model predicted ophthalmopathy. Most thyroid-expanded clonotypes above 0.001 were also found in blood.

Sequenced sample: blood. The source is a woman between 18 and 29 years old with Graves' hyperthyroidism.

The DNA for the CDR3 is TGTGCCAGCAGCCCTGCCCCTACGAAGCAGTACTTC. It encodes CASSPAPTKQYF. The rearrangement joins TRBV12-3 or TRBV12-4 to TRBJ2-7, with D uncertain. Trimming pared 6 bases from V and 8 bases from J, leaving 14 bases between. The CDR3 has 12 residues.